These T cell receptor beta chains were read from a single sample in a study of blood T cell repertoires in COVID-19. The table came from immunoSEQ multiplex PCR; TCRdb's copy has only in-frame clones and leaves some out. The sample lists some 97,000 clones; about nine tenths were seen once. Sample: peripheral blood. The receptors originated from a man aged 45 to 65 with active COVID-19. CDR3s include the opening cysteine and the closing phenylalanine or tryptophan. The order of the fields is CDR3 DNA, CDR3 protein, D gene, clone size, J gene, V gene. D genes are given only for firm matches. Clone size appears in some rows only: once, few, many, or a class for an expanded clone.

DNA: TGCGCCAGCAGTCCCGGGACAAATAGCAATCAGCCCCAGCATTTT
CDR3: CASSPGTNSNQPQHF
D: NA
size: NA
J: TRBJ1-5
V: TRBV5-1

DNA: TGTGCCAGTAGTATGGCGGGTCTCTATGGCTACACCTTC
CDR3: CASSMAGLYGYTF
D: NA
size: NA
J: TRBJ1-2
V: TRBV19

DNA: TGCGCCAGCACCATTAGCGGGACCGGGGAGCTGTTTTTT
CDR3: CASTISGTGELFF
D: TRBD2
size: NA
J: TRBJ2-2
V: TRBV5-1

DNA: TGTGCCAGCAGCTTGCTGGCCGGGAGCTCCTACAATGAGCAGTTCTTC
CDR3: CASSLLAGSSYNEQFF
D: NA
size: NA
J: TRBJ2-1
V: TRBV5-5

DNA: TGTGCCACCTGGTCCCGTGGGGAGGAAGAAAAACTGTTTTTT
CDR3: CATWSRGEEEKLFF
D: NA
size: NA
J: TRBJ1-4
V: TRBV19

DNA: TGTGCCAGCAGTTACAAGGGGCCCTCCTATTCACCCCTCCACTTT
CDR3: CASSYKGPSYSPLHF
D: NA
size: NA
J: TRBJ1-6
V: TRBV6-5

DNA: TGTGCCAGCAGCTTAGACCATTATAGGGGAGAGACCCAGTACTTC
CDR3: CASSLDHYRGETQYF
D: NA
size: NA
J: TRBJ2-5
V: TRBV11-3

DNA: TGTGCCAGCCAAGACAGGGCTGGGGCCAACGTCCTGACTTTC
CDR3: CASQDRAGANVLTF
D: TRBD1
size: NA
J: TRBJ2-6
V: TRBV19

DNA: TGTGCCAGTAGTCGGTACAATGAGCAGTTCTTC
CDR3: CASSRYNEQFF
D: NA
size: NA
J: TRBJ2-1
V: TRBV19

DNA: TGTGCCAGCAGCTTGTTTGGACAGGGCGACGGGGAGCTGTTTTTT
CDR3: CASSLFGQGDGELFF
D: TRBD1
size: NA
J: TRBJ2-2
V: TRBV7-6

DNA: TGTGCCAGCAGTATGGGACAATACAATGAGCAGTTCTTC
CDR3: CASSMGQYNEQFF
D: NA
size: NA
J: TRBJ2-1
V: TRBV2

DNA: TGTGCCAGCAGAAGGACAGGCGAAGAGACCCAGTACTTC
CDR3: CASRRTGEETQYF
D: TRBD1
size: NA
J: TRBJ2-5
V: TRBV2

DNA: TGTGCCAGTAGCTCCGTGGGGGGAAGCAATCAGCCCCAGCATTTT
CDR3: CASSSVGGSNQPQHF
D: NA
size: NA
J: TRBJ1-5
V: TRBV19

DNA: TGTGCCAGCAGCTTCACTAGCGGGGGATCCTACAATGAGCAGTTCTTC
CDR3: CASSFTSGGSYNEQFF
D: TRBD2
size: NA
J: TRBJ2-1
V: TRBV7-3

DNA: TGTGCCAGCAGCTTAGATATGAACACTGAAGCTTTCTTT
CDR3: CASSLDMNTEAFF
D: NA
size: NA
J: TRBJ1-1
V: TRBV11-2

DNA: TGTGCCAGCTCACCAGACAGGCCCCCCTACAATGAGCAGTTCTTC
CDR3: CASSPDRPPYNEQFF
D: NA
size: NA
J: TRBJ2-1
V: TRBV18

DNA: TGTGCCAGCAGTGGGGAGCTGAACACCGGGGAGCTGTTTTTT
CDR3: CASSGELNTGELFF
D: NA
size: NA
J: TRBJ2-2
V: TRBV2

DNA: TGTGCCAGCAGTGACCGGCAGGGTTGGTACGAGCAGTACTTC
CDR3: CASSDRQGWYEQYF
D: NA
size: NA
J: TRBJ2-7
V: TRBV2

DNA: TGCAGCGTTGAAGGACCTGGGACAGTGGGGAGTGGCTACACCTTC
CDR3: CSVEGPGTVGSGYTF
D: TRBD1
size: NA
J: TRBJ1-2
V: TRBV29-1

DNA: TGTGCCACCAGCAGAATCGGGACAGGGCTTATTAACACAGATACGCAGTATTTT
CDR3: CATSRIGTGLINTDTQYF
D: TRBD1
size: NA
J: TRBJ2-3
V: TRBV15

DNA: TGTGCCACCAGTGATCCCGGGACTAGCGGGAGGGGTACGCAGTATTTT
CDR3: CATSDPGTSGRGTQYF
D: TRBD2
size: NA
J: TRBJ2-3
V: TRBV24-1

DNA: TGTGCCAGCAATCCGGGACAGGGAACATCTCGGGCTTTCTTT
CDR3: CASNPGQGTSRAFF
D: TRBD1
size: once
J: TRBJ1-1
V: TRBV6-5

DNA: TGTGCCAGCAGAACAGGGTCTAGCACAGATACGCAGTATTTT
CDR3: CASRTGSSTDTQYF
D: NA
size: NA
J: TRBJ2-3
V: TRBV5-4

DNA: TGTGCCAGCAGCACCCGGACAGGGGGTGGGTGGGTCGAGCAGTACTTC
CDR3: CASSTRTGGGWVEQYF
D: TRBD1
size: NA
J: TRBJ2-7
V: TRBV7-6

DNA: TGTGCCAGTAGTATGGGGGCAGGGGGGTTCGAGACCCAGTACTTC
CDR3: CASSMGAGGFETQYF
D: NA
size: NA
J: TRBJ2-5
V: TRBV19

DNA: TGTGCCAGCAGTGAAGGTACCTACGAGCAGTACTTC
CDR3: CASSEGTYEQYF
D: NA
size: NA
J: TRBJ2-7
V: TRBV2

DNA: TGTGCCAGCAGCCGTCCGGGACAGCAAAAAGAGACCCAGTACTTC
CDR3: CASSRPGQQKETQYF
D: TRBD1
size: NA
J: TRBJ2-5
V: TRBV5-4

DNA: TGTGCCAGTAAACGAGGGGGTGGAAACACCATATATTTT
CDR3: CASKRGGGNTIYF
D: NA
size: NA
J: TRBJ1-3
V: TRBV19

DNA: TGTGCCAGCTCAGCAGGACAGTTGAACACTGAAGCTTTCTTT
CDR3: CASSAGQLNTEAFF
D: NA
size: NA
J: TRBJ1-1
V: TRBV18

DNA: TGTGCCACCAGCAGCCTACCGACAGTTAATGAAAAACTGTTTTTT
CDR3: CATSSLPTVNEKLFF
D: NA
size: NA
J: TRBJ1-4
V: TRBV15

DNA: TGTGCCAGCAGCCAAGTGGGGGGTGGGCAGCCCCAGCATTTT
CDR3: CASSQVGGGQPQHF
D: NA
size: NA
J: TRBJ1-5
V: TRBV3-1/TRBV3-2

DNA: TGTGCCAGCAGTGACCCCTGGACAGGGGGTTTGGGCTACACCTTC
CDR3: CASSDPWTGGLGYTF
D: TRBD1
size: NA
J: TRBJ1-2
V: TRBV6-1

DNA: TGTGCCAGCAGCCCGGGAACAACTAATGAAAAACTGTTTTTT
CDR3: CASSPGTTNEKLFF
D: NA
size: NA
J: TRBJ1-4
V: TRBV7-6

DNA: TGTGCCAGCAGCTCCTTTTCTGGAGCGGGTGTCGGCGGGGAGCTGTTTTTT
CDR3: CASSSFSGAGVGGELFF
D: NA
size: NA
J: TRBJ2-2
V: TRBV3-1/TRBV3-2

DNA: TGCGCCAGCAGCTTGACTGCGAGCTCTGGAAACACCATATATTTT
CDR3: CASSLTASSGNTIYF
D: NA
size: once
J: TRBJ1-3
V: TRBV5-1

DNA: TGTGCCAGCAGCACCAACGACGTCGACAGGGGTTTTATCAATGAGCAGTTCTTC
CDR3: CASSTNDVDRGFINEQFF
D: TRBD1
size: NA
J: TRBJ2-1
V: TRBV7-9

DNA: TGTGCCAGCAGCGTGACTAGCGGGAGCTTTTCTGAGGAGCTGTTTTTT
CDR3: CASSVTSGSFSEELFF
D: TRBD2
size: NA
J: TRBJ2-2
V: TRBV9

DNA: TGTGCCAGCAGCTTAGTAGCGACATCTGGCCCTCTGGGCAAAAACATTCAGTACTTC
CDR3: CASSLVATSGPLGKNIQYF
D: NA
size: NA
J: TRBJ2-4
V: TRBV7-9

DNA: TGTGCCAGCAGTGAACAGGTTAGTTCCTACGAGCAGTACTTC
CDR3: CASSEQVSSYEQYF
D: NA
size: NA
J: TRBJ2-7
V: TRBV25-1

DNA: TGTGCCAGCAGCCCGGGCGGACTCCACAAGCAGTTCTTC
CDR3: CASSPGGLHKQFF
D: NA
size: NA
J: TRBJ2-1
V: TRBV14

DNA: TGTGCCAGCAGCGGGTGGACTAGCGGGAGGGCCGAGGATACGCAGTATTTT
CDR3: CASSGWTSGRAEDTQYF
D: TRBD2
size: once
J: TRBJ2-3
V: TRBV2

DNA: TGTGCCAGTAGTAGGTCAATAACTTCGAGTGAAGCTTTCTTT
CDR3: CASSRSITSSEAFF
D: NA
size: NA
J: TRBJ1-1
V: TRBV19

DNA: TGTGCCAGCAGCCTCGGACTAGCGGGAGCTGGGGAGCTGTTTTTT
CDR3: CASSLGLAGAGELFF
D: TRBD2
size: NA
J: TRBJ2-2
V: TRBV16